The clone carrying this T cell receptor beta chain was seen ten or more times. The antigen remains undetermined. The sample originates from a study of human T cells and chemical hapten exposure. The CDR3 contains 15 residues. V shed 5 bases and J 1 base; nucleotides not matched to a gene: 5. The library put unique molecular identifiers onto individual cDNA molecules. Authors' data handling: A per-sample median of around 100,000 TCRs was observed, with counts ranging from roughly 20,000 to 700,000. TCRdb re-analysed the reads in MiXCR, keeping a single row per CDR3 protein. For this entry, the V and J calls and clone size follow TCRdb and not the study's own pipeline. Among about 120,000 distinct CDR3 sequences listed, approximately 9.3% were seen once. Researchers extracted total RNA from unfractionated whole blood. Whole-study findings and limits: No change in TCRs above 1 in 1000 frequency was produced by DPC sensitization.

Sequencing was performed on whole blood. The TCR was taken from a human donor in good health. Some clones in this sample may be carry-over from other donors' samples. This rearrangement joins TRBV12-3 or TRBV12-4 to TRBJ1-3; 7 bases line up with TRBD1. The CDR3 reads CASSLLQGSGNTIYF. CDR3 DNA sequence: TGTGCCAGCAGTCTTTTACAGGGGTCTGGAAACACCATATATTTT.